The 20 T cell receptor beta chains reported below all come from one sample, sequenced in a study of cytomegalovirus exposure and HLA in healthy donors. The assay was immunoSEQ multiplex PCR, and TCRdb's table has in-frame clones only and misses some. The data hold around 200,000 clones, with around 90% observed a single time. Sequencing was performed on PBMCs. All receptors derive from a woman aged 18-35 years in good health and CMV-seronegative.

The CDR3 nucleotides are TGTGCCAGCAGCCCCTGGAGTGGGAGGGATTTCAATGAGCAGTTCTTC. Encoded protein: CASSPWSGRDFNEQFF. The chain has TRBV7-9 and TRBJ2-1; 7 bases match TRBD2. The V and J ends lost 5 bases and 6 bases, in that order; junction bases with no gene match: 13. The CDR3 consists of 16 residues. The germline V gene has CDR1 SEHNR and CDR2 FQNEAQ (reference sequence).

A few counts support this clone. The CDR3 reads CASSLEGLDPSEQYF. The DNA for the CDR3 is TGCGCCAGCAGCTTGGAAGGACTCGACCCATCCGAGCAGTACTTC. The rearrangement joins TRBV5-1 to TRBJ2-7; a weak D match, TRBD2 (5 bases). CDR3 length: 15 residues. In germline, CDR1 is SGHRS, CDR2 YFSETQ. Trimming took 0 bases from V and 6 from J, leaving 16 bases between them.

V usage is TRBV5-1 and J usage is TRBJ1-1; D not certain. The germline V gene encodes CDR1 SGHRS and CDR2 YFSETQ. V was cut by 3 bases and J by 0 bases, with 9 bases left in between. CDR3 length equals 14 residues. CDR3 amino acids: CASSSGLLNTEAFF. In DNA, the CDR3 is TGCGCCAGCAGCTCCGGTCTCTTGAACACTGAAGCTTTCTTT. The full variable domain, completed using reference TRBV5-1 and TRBJ1-1, is KAGVTQTPRYLIKTRGQQVTLSCSPISGHRSVSWYQQTPGQGLQFLFEYFSETQRNKGNFPGRFSGRQFSNSRSEMNVSTLELGDSALYLCASSSGLLNTEAFFGQGTRLTVV.

The J gene is TRBJ2-3, the V gene TRBV7-3; D perhaps matches TRBD2 (5 bases). This CDR3 contains 13 residues. The germline CDR1 and CDR2 sequences are SGHTA and FQGTGA. V shed 1 base and J shed 4 bases, with 6 bases lying between them. The CDR3 region has the DNA TGTGCCAGCAGCTTAATCGGGGCAGATACGCAGTATTTT. Encoded protein: CASSLIGADTQYF.

The rearrangement links TRBV10-3 to TRBJ2-7; D not certain. The CDR3 runs 11 residues. The germline V and J ends were trimmed by 3 bases and 6 bases, with 6 bases remaining between them. Germline V gives CDR1 ENHRY, CDR2 SYGVKD. CDR3 sequence (DNA): TGTGCCATCAGTGACTCTTCCGAGCAGTACTTC. It codes for CAISDSSEQYF.

There are a few counts of this clone. The V gene is TRBV28, the J gene TRBJ2-7, with unresolved D. V shed 1 base and J shed 3 bases, with 4 bases lying between them. The V gene's germline CDR1 is MDHEN and CDR2 SYDVKM. This CDR3 is 12 amino acids long. CDR3 DNA: TGTGCCAGCAGTTTATACGGCTACGAGCAGTACTTC. Protein sequence: CASSLYGYEQYF.

The rearrangement links TRBV2 to TRBJ1-2, with D unclear. V lost 4 bases, J lost 3 bases, and 15 bases lay in between. Germline CDR1 is SNHLY and CDR2 is FYNNEI. This CDR3 is built from 15 residues. The CDR3, as DNA: TGTGCCAGCAGTGCTACTCAAGCGCGGGACTATGGCTACACCTTC. Protein product: CASSATQARDYGYTF.

This chain connects TRBV9 to TRBJ2-1; D call uncertain. Germline V CDR1 and CDR2: SGDLS, YYNGEE. Trimming took 3 bases from V and 5 from J, leaving 3 bases between them. This CDR3 has 11 amino acids. The CDR3 nucleotides read TGTGCCAGCAGCGCGGACAATGAGCAGTTCTTC. Protein: CASSADNEQFF. Full variable domain (rest looked up from reference TRBV9 and TRBJ2-1): DSGVTQTPKHLITATGQRVTLRCSPRSGDLSVYWYQQSLDQGLQFLIQYYNGEERAKGNILERFSAQQFPDLHSELNLSSLELGDSALYFCASSADNEQFFGPGTRLTVL.

The chain uses TRBV28 and TRBJ1-2; tentative D call: TRBD1 (6 bases). The germline CDR1 and CDR2 sequences are MDHEN and SYDVKM. The CDR3 spans 13 residues. V dropped 6 bases and J dropped 4 bases, with 12 bases sitting between them. The CDR3 region is CASREGQIYGYTF. In nucleotides, the CDR3 is TGTGCCAGCAGGGAAGGACAGATCTATGGCTACACCTTC.

The chain links TRBV5-1 to TRBJ2-7; 11 bases match TRBD1. The germline V gene has CDR1 SGHRS and CDR2 YFSETQ. V lost 4 bases, J lost 6 bases, and 12 bases stayed unmatched. The CDR3 spans 16 residues. This CDR3 is CASSPLLVGQGGEQYF. CDR3 sequence (DNA): TGCGCCAGCAGCCCCCTTCTTGTGGGACAGGGGGGCGAGCAGTACTTC. Full variable domain (outside the CDR3, taken from reference TRBV5-1 and TRBJ2-7): KAGVTQTPRYLIKTRGQQVTLSCSPISGHRSVSWYQQTPGQGLQFLFEYFSETQRNKGNFPGRFSGRQFSNSRSEMNVSTLELGDSALYLCASSPLLVGQGGEQYFGPGTRLTVT.

In its sample, this clone was seen a few times. The chain employs TRBV9 and TRBJ1-1; D not resolved. The CDR3 contains 13 residues. Germline lookup yields CDR1 SGDLS and CDR2 YYNGEE. Deletions cut 0 bases from V and 0 bases from J, with 3 bases between. This CDR3 is CASSVGMNTEAFF. DNA of the CDR3: TGTGCCAGCAGCGTAGGTATGAACACTGAAGCTTTCTTT.

The table lists this clone with a few counts. The chain combines TRBV29-1 with TRBJ2-3, with 9 bases lining up with TRBD1. Germline CDR1 reads SQVTM; CDR2 reads ANQGSEA. V gave up 7 bases and J gave up 2 bases; unmatched junction bases: 7. The CDR3 contains 14 residues. The CDR3 DNA sequence: TGCAGCGCAGGACAGGGGACCTCCACAGATACGCAGTATTTT. This codes for CSAGQGTSTDTQYF.

The chain is built from TRBV7-3 and TRBJ2-5; 9 positions match TRBD1. V was clipped by 4 bases and J by 3 bases; unmatched bases: 6. Germline CDR1 is SGHTA and CDR2 is FQGTGA. This CDR3 has 15 residues. The CDR3 nucleotides are TGTGCCAGCAGCTCTTCCGGGACAGGGAAAGAGACCCAGTACTTC. It is translated as CASSSSGTGKETQYF.

The rearrangement joins TRBV4-3 to TRBJ2-5, with a weak D call TRBD2 (6 bases). Germline CDR1 and CDR2: LGHNA and YSLEER. Trimming stripped 3 bases from V and 5 bases from J, with 22 bases between. The CDR3 covers 17 residues. In nucleotides, the CDR3 is TGCGCCAGCAGCCATGACCTTGGAGGGCCTGGGCGGGAGACCCAGTACTTC. Translation gives CASSHDLGGPGRETQYF.

The chain uses TRBV7-9 and TRBJ2-7; weak D call: TRBD2 (6 bases). Germline CDR1 and CDR2: SEHNR and FQNEAQ (reference sequence). The CDR3 is 12 amino acids. Trimming took off 4 bases at V and 5 bases at J, with 9 bases between the two ends. The CDR3: CASSSWEDEQYF. The CDR3 DNA reads TGTGCCAGCAGCTCTTGGGAGGACGAGCAGTACTTC.

The genes are TRBV27 and TRBJ2-7; 9 bases fit TRBD1. The trim removed 6 bases at V and 5 bases at J, leaving 8 bases unmatched. The germline V gene has CDR1 MNHEY and CDR2 SMNVEV (reference sequence). The length of the CDR3 is 14 residues. DNA for the CDR3: TGTGCCAGCAGCCTCGGGACAGGGATCAACGAGCAGTACTTC. This encodes CASSLGTGINEQYF.

The chain has TRBV27 and TRBJ2-7; TRBD2 is a possible D gene (7 bases). The CDR3 runs 16 residues. In germline, CDR1 is MNHEY, CDR2 SMNVEV (reference sequence). V gave up 5 bases and J gave up 7 bases, with 24 bases separating them. The CDR3 loop reads CASSTILGGAGGEQYF. The CDR3, as DNA: TGTGCCAGCAGTACTATCCTGGGGGGGGCAGGAGGGGAGCAGTACTTC.

In its sample, this clone was seen a few times. This chain uses TRBV19 with TRBJ2-6; 8 positions match TRBD2. The germline V gene has CDR1 LNHDA and CDR2 SQIVND (reference sequence). The V gene end was trimmed by 11 bases and the J gene end by 3 bases; junction bases not matched to a gene: 6. The length of the CDR3 is 14 residues. CDR3 residues: CAASGRFGANVLTF. CDR3 DNA sequence: TGTGCCGCCAGCGGGAGATTTGGGGCCAACGTCCTGACTTTC.

The genes are TRBV28 and TRBJ1-5; D perhaps matches TRBD1 (6 bases). CDR1 MDHEN and CDR2 SYDVKM come from the germline V gene. This CDR3 contains 14 residues. V gave up 1 base and J gave up 5 bases, with 9 bases separating them. The CDR3 DNA reads TGTGCCAGCAGTTTATATCAGGGGCATCAGCCCCAGCATTTT. Encoded protein: CASSLYQGHQPQHF.

About this clone: The sample carries other DNA sequences with the same CDR3. The chain carries TRBV6-5 and TRBJ1-1; no clear D gene. V lost 0 bases, J lost 1 base, and 3 bases lay in between. Germline CDR1 MNHEY, CDR2 SVGAGI. This CDR3 region has 13 residues. The DNA of the CDR3 is TGTGCCAGCAGTTACTCGAGGAACACTGAAGCTTTCTTT. Amino acids: CASSYSRNTEAFF.